The 28 T cell receptor beta chains in this list originate from one sample, sequenced in a study of blood T cell repertoires in COVID-19 (dated by TCRdb to 2018 to 2020). The method behind the library was the immunoSEQ multiplex PCR assay. Held by TCRdb, this immuneACCESS table contains in-frame sequences only and omits some clones. Under half of the omission traces to an unresolved V gene where checked; the cause of the rest is unknown. The sample table contains roughly 230,000 clones; only one count was recorded for about 83% of them. The ten top clones hold 5.5% of the sample. Sequencing input: peripheral blood. These receptors all stem from a human donor in a cohort sampled during active COVID-19.

The chain employs TRBV19 and TRBJ2-3, with 9 nucleotides matching TRBD2. CDR1 and CDR2 from the germline V gene are LNHDA and SQIVND (reference sequence). The CDR3 length is 16 residues. The J segment lost 4 bases and the V segment lost 6 bases, leaving 11 bases of the junction unmatched. In DNA, the CDR3 is TGTGCCAGTAGCCCCTCGCGGGGGGGAGGGTCAGATACGCAGTATTTT. Translated, it gives CASSPSRGGGSDTQYF.

Notes on this clone: Given a far larger clone just one base away, this is likely a sequencing read error. The V call is TRBV30, the J call TRBJ2-5; TRBD1 aligns across 7 bases. The germline V gene has CDR1 GTSNPN and CDR2 SVGIG (reference sequence). J was trimmed by 1 base and V by 6 bases; bases with no gene match: 2. The CDR3 contains 12 residues. The CDR3 loop reads CACRDSQETQYF. Written as DNA, the CDR3 is TGTGCCTGCCGGGACAGCCAAGAGACCCAGTACTTC.

The rearrangement joins TRBV6-1 to TRBJ1-5; TRBD1 agrees at 9 bases. With V trimmed by 1 base and J by 3 bases, 4 bases remained unmatched. This CDR3 has 16 amino acids. In germline, CDR1 is MNHNS, CDR2 SASEGT. The CDR3 nucleotides read TGTGCCAGCAGTGAAGTTGGGACAGGGAACAATCAGCCCCAGCATTTT. Amino acid sequence: CASSEVGTGNNQPQHF.

The V gene is TRBV11-2, the J gene TRBJ1-1, with TRBD1 matching over 7 bases. Losses at the gene ends were 5 bases for V and 7 bases for J; bases not matched to a gene: 10. Germline V gene data show CDR1 as SGHAT and CDR2 as FQNNGV. The CDR3 spans 14 residues. CDR3 region: CASSPPGGMIEAFF. Here the CDR3 DNA reads TGTGCCAGCAGCCCCCCAGGGGGTATGATTGAAGCTTTCTTT. Combining the CDR3 with reference TRBV11-2 and TRBJ1-1 gives the whole variable domain EAGVAQSPRYKIIEKRQSVAFWCNPISGHATLYWYQQILGQGPKLLIQFQNNGVVDDSQLPKDRFSAERLKGVDSTLKIQPAKLEDSAVYLCASSPPGGMIEAFFGQGTRLTVV.

The genes are TRBV10-3 and TRBJ2-1, with 8 bases identical to TRBD2. The CDR3 loop spans 17 amino acids. V gave up 7 bases and J gave up 4 bases; unmatched junction bases: 15. Germline loops: CDR1 ENHRY, CDR2 SYGVKD. The CDR3 loop is CAITPGREAINYNEQFF. The CDR3 region has the DNA TGTGCCATCACCCCTGGGCGGGAGGCTATAAATTACAATGAGCAGTTCTTC.

CDR3 residues: CASSWGGTGTGELFF. In nucleotides, the CDR3 is TGTGCCAGCAGTTGGGGGGGGACAGGGACCGGGGAGCTGTTTTTT. The genes are TRBV6-2 or TRBV6-3 and TRBJ2-2; the match to TRBD1 covers 9 bases. This CDR3 has 15 amino acids. Germline V gene lookup returns CDR1 MNHEY and CDR2 SVGEGT. After removal of 4 bases from V and 5 bases from J, the junction contained 5 bases not matched to a gene.

This sequence joins TRBV27 and TRBJ1-4; D perhaps matches TRBD1 (5 bases). This CDR3 is built from 14 residues. Germline V lookup: CDR1 MNHEY, CDR2 SMNVEV (reference sequence). The V gene lost 5 bases and the J gene lost 7 bases, with 14 bases spanning the gap. The CDR3 sequence is CASSPGQGSEKLFF. Written as DNA, the CDR3 is TGTGCCAGCAGTCCCGGCCAGGGAAGTGAAAAACTGTTTTTT. Looking up the rest from reference TRBV27 and TRBJ1-4 gives the full variable domain: EAQVTQNPRYLITVTGKKLTVTCSQNMNHEYMSWYRQDPGLGLRQIYYSMNVEVTDKGDVPEGYKVSRKEKRNFPLILESPSPNQTSLYFCASSPGQGSEKLFFGSGTQLSVL.

The chain is built from TRBV11-2 and TRBJ2-1; 8 nucleotides align to TRBD2. Germline trimming cut 5 bases from V and 6 bases from J; bases unmatched to any gene: 21. The CDR3 totals 19 residues. The germline gives CDR1 SGHAT, CDR2 FQNNGV. The CDR3 nucleotides read TGTGCCAGCAGCCTTATAAGGGTCGCTAACGGCGGGGGGATCAATGAGCAGTTCTTC. Encoded protein: CASSLIRVANGGGINEQFF.

The chain is built from TRBV28 and TRBJ2-2; 8 positions agree with TRBD2. The CDR3 consists of 16 residues. With 6 bases clipped from V and 4 bases from J, the junction kept 10 bases outside the gene matches. Germline V gives CDR1 MDHEN, CDR2 SYDVKM. CDR3 protein: CASRTPGTRVTGELFF. Written as DNA, the CDR3 is TGTGCCAGCAGGACCCCCGGGACTAGAGTCACCGGGGAGCTGTTTTTT.

There are many counts of this clone. The V call is TRBV7-3, the J call TRBJ1-3; 9 nucleotides match TRBD1. This CDR3 is 15 amino acids long. The germline V gene encodes CDR1 SGHTA and CDR2 FQGTGA. After removal of 4 bases from V and 5 bases from J, the junction contained 6 bases not matched to a gene. CDR3 in DNA: TGTGCCAGCAGCTCACCGGGACAGGGAAGAAACACCATATATTTT. Translated, it gives CASSSPGQGRNTIYF.

This clone was seen repeatedly, ten times or more. The V call is TRBV10-3, the J call TRBJ2-7, with 7 bases identical to TRBD1. V lost 8 bases to trimming and J lost 2 bases; unmatched junction nucleotides: 6. The CDR3 is made up of 13 amino acids. Germline loops: CDR1 ENHRY, CDR2 SYGVKD. The CDR3 DNA follows: TGTGCCATCGAAGGACAGGACACCTACGAGCAGTACTTC. This codes for CAIEGQDTYEQYF.

The V gene is TRBV18, the J gene TRBJ1-1, with D tentatively TRBD1 (6 bases). The V end was cut by 3 bases, the J end by 3 bases, with 11 bases between. The CDR3 loop spans 14 amino acids. Germline V CDR1 and CDR2: KGHSH, LQKENI. Here the CDR3 reads CASSPQNRDTEAFF. The CDR3 DNA is TGTGCCAGCTCACCCCAGAACAGGGACACTGAAGCTTTCTTT. Full variable domain (remainder filled in from reference TRBV18 and TRBJ1-1): NAGVMQNPRHLVRRRGQEARLRCSPMKGHSHVYWYRQLPEEGLKFMVYLQKENIIDESGMPKERFSAEFPKEGPSILRIQQVVRGDSAAYFCASSPQNRDTEAFFGQGTRLTVV.

The rearrangement links TRBV30 to TRBJ2-3, with 8 bases that match TRBD1. The CDR3 loop spans 14 amino acids. J was trimmed by 4 bases and V by 1 base; bases with no gene match: 4. Germline CDR1 reads GTSNPN; CDR2 reads SVGIG (reference sequence). The CDR3 loop is CAWSGTGWADTQYF. CDR3 in DNA: TGTGCCTGGAGTGGGACAGGGTGGGCAGATACGCAGTATTTT.

The CDR3 DNA reads as TGCGCCAGCAGGGACAGGGCGCACGGGGAGCTGTTTTTT. It yields the protein CASRDRAHGELFF. The chain uses TRBV10-1 and TRBJ2-2, with 8 bases lining up with TRBD1. J was trimmed by 7 bases and V by 6 bases; bases with no gene match: 4. Germline V lookup: CDR1 WNHNN, CDR2 SYGVQD (reference sequence). The CDR3 runs 13 residues.

The J gene is TRBJ2-3, the V gene TRBV24-1, with 8 bases that match TRBD1. Per germline, CDR1 KGHDR and CDR2 SFDVKD. This CDR3 has 15 residues. V was clipped by 3 bases and J by 2 bases; unmatched bases: 3. CDR3 bases: TGTGCCACCAGTGATCGGACAGGGCTCACAGATACGCAGTATTTT. Translation: CATSDRTGLTDTQYF.

V gene TRBV3-1 (or the pseudogene TRBV3-2) combines with J gene TRBJ2-1; D not resolved. In germline, CDR1 is LGHDT, CDR2 YNNKEL (reference sequence). This CDR3 is built from 13 residues. Trimming removed 3 bases at V and 6 bases at J, with 9 bases between. The chain's CDR3 is CASSQSLGNEQFF. CDR3 nucleotide sequence: TGTGCCAGCAGCCAGAGCCTCGGCAATGAGCAGTTCTTC.

The rearrangement uses TRBV5-1 and TRBJ2-7; weak D call: TRBD2 (5 bases). Germline CDR1 and CDR2: SGHRS and YFSETQ. The CDR3 runs to 17 residues. Trimming cost V 1 base and J 3 bases, with 20 bases left between them. The DNA of the CDR3 is TGCGCCAGCAGCTTGTTGAGTGATAGCGCAACCCTCTACGAGCAGTACTTC. Translating it yields CASSLLSDSATLYEQYF. The full variable domain, in which reference TRBV5-1 and TRBJ2-7 provide the parts outside the CDR3, is KAGVTQTPRYLIKTRGQQVTLSCSPISGHRSVSWYQQTPGQGLQFLFEYFSETQRNKGNFPGRFSGRQFSNSRSEMNVSTLELGDSALYLCASSLLSDSATLYEQYFGPGTRLTVT.

The rearrangement links TRBV12-5 to TRBJ2-3; no reliable D call. The length of the CDR3 is 12 residues. The V end lost 2 bases, the J end lost 4 bases, and 4 bases lay between the germline ends. The germline gives CDR1 LGHNT, CDR2 FRNRAP. This CDR3 is CASGLLPDTQYF. The CDR3 nucleotides read TGTGCTAGTGGTTTGCTCCCAGATACGCAGTATTTT.

The chain uses TRBV5-1 and TRBJ2-7, with 8 bases that match TRBD1. This CDR3 is 14 amino acids long. Germline CDR1 reads SGHRS; CDR2 reads YFSETQ. V was clipped by 5 bases and J by 4 bases; unmatched bases: 8. CDR3 in DNA: TGCGCCAGCAGGCCCCCAACAGGGGGGTACGAGCAGTACTTC. This sequence encodes CASRPPTGGYEQYF.

The chain has TRBV18 and TRBJ1-2; D is unresolved. Trimming pared 6 bases from V and 5 bases from J, leaving 13 bases between. This CDR3 spans 13 amino acids. Germline lookup yields CDR1 KGHSH and CDR2 LQKENI. CDR3 in DNA: TGTGCCAGCTCGCCTATAGAGGCATATGGCTACACCTTC. Translating gives CASSPIEAYGYTF.

V gene TRBV30 combines with J gene TRBJ1-2; 11 bases are shared with TRBD1. Germline loops: CDR1 GTSNPN, CDR2 SVGIG (reference sequence). There are 14 residues in the CDR3. V was pared by 4 bases and J by 1 base, with 2 bases of the junction left unmatched. The chain's CDR3 is CAWKDRGRNYGYTF. The CDR3 DNA follows: TGTGCCTGGAAGGACAGGGGGCGTAACTATGGCTACACCTTC.

The V gene is TRBV18, the J gene TRBJ2-3, with TRBD1 identical over 10 bases. The ends lost 3 bases at V and 4 bases at J; junction bases unmatched: 1. Germline lookup yields CDR1 KGHSH and CDR2 LQKENI. CDR3 length: 14 residues. The CDR3 DNA sequence: TGTGCCAGCTCACCGGACAGGGGGTCAGATACGCAGTATTTT. It specifies CASSPDRGSDTQYF.

The rearrangement links TRBV5-1 to TRBJ2-7; TRBD1 matches 12 bases. Germline loops: CDR1 SGHRS, CDR2 YFSETQ. The V gene end was trimmed by 4 bases and the J gene end by 6 bases; junction bases not matched to a gene: 5. This CDR3 spans 14 amino acids. The CDR3 DNA is TGCGCCAGCAGCGCGGGACAGGGGGCATTCGAGCAGTACTTC. It is translated as CASSAGQGAFEQYF.

V gene TRBV4-2 combines with J gene TRBJ2-2; D might be TRBD1 (6 bases). V was trimmed by 4 bases and J by 0 bases, leaving 9 bases between them. Germline-derived CDR1 and CDR2 are LGHNA and YNFKEQ. The CDR3 consists of 15 residues. The CDR3 nucleotides are TGTGCCAGCAGCCCCCAGGGGTCGAACACCGGGGAGCTGTTTTTT. It yields the protein CASSPQGSNTGELFF.

The chain carries TRBV11-2 and TRBJ2-3; D is uncertain. CDR1 and CDR2 from the germline V gene are SGHAT and FQNNGV. The CDR3 extends over 14 amino acids. V gave up 1 base and J gave up 2 bases, with 7 bases separating them. The CDR3 reads CASSLGQYTDTQYF. Here the CDR3 DNA reads TGTGCCAGCAGCTTAGGGCAGTACACAGATACGCAGTATTTT.

This sequence joins TRBV6-6 and TRBJ2-1; 7 bases map to TRBD2. There are 14 residues in the CDR3. The germline V gene encodes CDR1 MNHNY and CDR2 SVGAGI (reference sequence). The V and J ends lost 6 bases and 6 bases, in that order; junction bases with no gene match: 8. In nucleotides, the CDR3 is TGTGCCAGCAGGAATGGGGGGGTCCTCAATGAGCAGTTCTTC. The encoded protein is CASRNGGVLNEQFF.

The V and J genes are TRBV12-3 or TRBV12-4 and TRBJ1-5; D ambiguous. This CDR3 is built from 13 residues. V lost 5 bases, J lost 4 bases, and 9 bases lay in between. This chain's CDR3 is CASSQQRNQPQHF. In DNA form, the CDR3 reads TGTGCCAGCAGTCAACAGAGAAATCAGCCCCAGCATTTT.

This clone was seen at least ten times. V and J are TRBV9 and TRBJ1-1; D perhaps matches TRBD1 (6 bases). The CDR3 contains 15 residues. The V end was cut by 3 bases, the J end by 5 bases, with 17 bases between. Germline CDR1 is SGDLS and CDR2 is YYNGEE. The DNA of the CDR3 is TGTGCCAGCAGCGCCCCGACAGGCGCAAGTACTGAAGCTTTCTTT. It translates to CASSAPTGASTEAFF.